A single sample is the source of the 13 T cell receptor beta chains below, sequenced in a study of long-term antiretroviral therapy in people with HIV. Sequencing used immunoSEQ v3.0 at survey level. Sequencing was performed with immunoSEQ multiplex PCR; in TCRdb, only in-frame clones are kept and a portion is missing. The sample shows about 39,000 clones, 86% of them seen only once. Material: unsorted PBMCs, obtained 1.2 years after starting antiretroviral therapy. Receptors were obtained from a woman between 45 and 65 years old with HIV.

This clone was picked up a small number of times. The J gene is TRBJ1-2, the V gene TRBV7-9; D is ambiguous. Trimming shortened V by 3 bases and J by 6 bases, and 8 bases separated the two germline ends. This CDR3 has 12 amino acids. In germline, CDR1 is SEHNR, CDR2 FQNEAQ (reference sequence). The CDR3 sequence is CASSLGSHGYTF. CDR3 sequence (DNA): TGTGCCAGCAGCTTGGGATCTCATGGCTACACCTTC.

The gene calls are TRBV6-6 and TRBJ1-5, with D perhaps matching TRBD1 (6 bases). Trimming stripped 2 bases from V and 3 bases from J, with 14 bases between. The germline V gene encodes CDR1 MNHNY and CDR2 SVGAGI (reference sequence). This CDR3 has 16 amino acids. This chain's CDR3 is CASSYPDSLYNQPQHF. In DNA, the CDR3 is TGTGCCAGCAGTTACCCGGACAGTCTCTACAATCAGCCCCAGCATTTT.

This clone turned up a few times. The chain has TRBV5-4 and TRBJ1-6, with a possible D match to TRBD1 (5 bases). V was pared by 4 bases and J by 5 bases, with 16 bases between. Germline values: CDR1 SGHNT, CDR2 YYREEE (reference sequence). This CDR3 is built from 16 residues. For the CDR3, the DNA is TGTGCCAGCAGCCTCAACACGAGAGGGGATAATTCACCCCTCCACTTT. Protein: CASSLNTRGDNSPLHF.

This clone was seen only once. The chain carries TRBV7-2 and TRBJ2-3; D call uncertain. The germline V gene has CDR1 SGHTA and CDR2 FQGNSA. Between the trimmed V and J ends, which lost 0 bases and 1 base, there was a span of 8 bases. This CDR3 comprises 15 residues. CDR3 sequence: CASSLARPGTDTQYF. CDR3 bases: TGTGCCAGCAGCTTAGCGCGGCCCGGCACAGATACGCAGTATTTT. The full variable domain, in which reference TRBV7-2 and TRBJ2-3 provide the parts outside the CDR3, is GAGVSQSPSNKVTEKGKDVELRCDPISGHTALYWYRQSLGQGLEFLIYFQGNSAPDKSGLPSDRFSAERTGGSVSTLTIQRTQQEDSAVYLCASSLARPGTDTQYFGPGTRLTVL.

This clone appeared a few times. The genes are TRBV5-4 and TRBJ1-6, with a weak D call TRBD1 (6 bases). Between the trimmed V and J ends, which lost 0 bases and 5 bases, there was a span of 9 bases. The germline V gene encodes CDR1 SGHNT and CDR2 YYREEE (reference sequence). This CDR3 is built from 15 residues. The CDR3 protein is CASSLAQGHNSPLHF. The CDR3 nucleotides are TGTGCCAGCAGCTTGGCACAGGGCCATAATTCACCCCTCCACTTT.

The chain carries TRBV11-2 and TRBJ1-1; D is possibly TRBD1 (5 bases). This CDR3 region has 14 residues. The V end lost 1 base, the J end lost 3 bases, and 9 bases lay between the germline ends. CDR1 is SGHAT and CDR2 is FQNNGV in the germline V gene. The CDR3 protein is CASSLGPGYTEAFF. The DNA for the CDR3 is TGTGCCAGCAGCTTAGGTCCAGGGTACACTGAAGCTTTCTTT.

V is TRBV7-9 and J is TRBJ1-2, with 10 bases aligning to TRBD1. The V gene's germline CDR1 is SEHNR and CDR2 FQNEAQ (reference sequence). Trimming at V came to 5 bases and at J to 8 bases, leaving 14 bases not matched to a gene. The CDR3 is made up of 16 amino acids. CDR3 loop: CASSAITGQGSRGYTF. The CDR3 DNA reads TGTGCCAGCAGCGCTATTACGGGACAGGGGTCTCGGGGCTACACCTTC.

This clone appeared once. The chain is built from TRBV7-7 and TRBJ2-4, with D unresolved. The CDR3 is 15 residues long. Germline loops: CDR1 SSHAT, CDR2 FNYEAQ (reference sequence). The CDR3 DNA reads TGTGCTAGAAACTACCCGGCACTAGCCAAAAACATTCAGTACTTC. It codes for CARNYPALAKNIQYF. Combining the CDR3 with reference TRBV7-7 and TRBJ2-4 gives the whole variable domain GAGVSQSPRYKVTKRGQDVTLRCDPISSHATLYWYQQALGQGPEFLTYFNYEAQPDKSGLPSDRFSAERPEGSISTLTIQRTEQRDSAMYRCARNYPALAKNIQYFGAGTRLSVL.

The gene calls are TRBV4-1 and TRBJ2-3, with D possibly being TRBD2 (5 bases). Deletions cut 4 bases from V and 2 bases from J, with 13 bases between. CDR3 length equals 15 residues. The germline gives CDR1 MGHRA, CDR2 YSYEKL. The CDR3 loop reads CASSRARTVTDTQYF. The CDR3 nucleotides are TGCGCCAGCAGCCGGGCCAGGACTGTCACAGATACGCAGTATTTT.

The chain couples TRBV19 to TRBJ2-5; tentatively, D is TRBD2 (5 bases). From germline, CDR1 is LNHDA and CDR2 SQIVND (reference sequence). The V end was cut by 5 bases, the J end by 1 base, with 8 bases between. This CDR3 has 13 amino acids. CDR3 DNA sequence: TGTGCCAGTAGTCTTGGACTCCAAGAGACCCAGTACTTC. It translates to CASSLGLQETQYF. The complete variable domain, with remaining parts taken from reference TRBV19 and TRBJ2-5, reads DGGITQSPKYLFRKEGQNVTLSCEQNLNHDAMYWYRQDPGQGLRLIYYSQIVNDFQKGDIAEGYSVSREKKESFPLTVTSAQKNPTAFYLCASSLGLQETQYFGPGTRLLVL.

This clone was observed once. V and J are TRBV7-9 and TRBJ2-7; D call uncertain. CDR1 and CDR2 (germline): SEHNR, FQNEAQ (reference sequence). This CDR3 spans 12 amino acids. V was pared by 5 bases and J by 5 bases, with 10 bases between. CDR3 loop: CASSPGGDEQYF. The CDR3 DNA is TGTGCCAGCAGCCCAGGTGGGGACGAGCAGTACTTC.

The genes are TRBV6-5 and TRBJ1-1; D call uncertain. The V end was cut by 7 bases, the J end by 0 bases, with 9 bases between. CDR3 length: 13 residues. Germline CDR1 MNHEY, CDR2 SVGAGI. This CDR3 reads CASNGRLNTEAFF. The DNA of the CDR3 is TGTGCCAGCAATGGACGGCTGAACACTGAAGCTTTCTTT.

The V gene is TRBV13, the J gene TRBJ2-2, with 7 positions matching TRBD2. The junction had 8 bases not matched to a gene; V was cut back by 5 bases and J by 2 bases. Germline CDR1 PRHDT, CDR2 FYEKMQ (reference sequence). The CDR3 sequence is 16 residues long. CDR3 loop: CASSTHREANTGELFF. As DNA, the CDR3 is TGTGCCAGCAGCACCCACCGGGAGGCCAACACCGGGGAGCTGTTTTTT.